This paragraph covers one TCR beta chain sequence. The protocol was immunoSEQ multiplex PCR, while the TCRdb copy is restricted to in-frame clones and leaves out a portion. Of 25,000 or so clones listed, 80% to 95% are singletons. The data are from a study of T cell changes during pregnancy in multiple sclerosis. The sample in question was CD8+ T cells from peripheral blood mononuclear cells, obtained before pregnancy. This TCR derives from a female donor with multiple sclerosis, enrolled in a pregnancy study.

CDR3: CASGTGVGTEAFF. The CDR3 DNA sequence: TGTGCCAGCGGGACAGGGGTTGGAACTGAAGCTTTCTTT. The V and J genes are TRBV6-5 and TRBJ1-1, with TRBD1 matching over 10 bases. Per germline, CDR1 MNHEY and CDR2 SVGAGI. This CDR3 has 13 residues. The V gene end was trimmed by 8 bases and the J gene end by 5 bases; junction bases not matched to a gene: 5.